The 19 T cell receptor beta chains listed next were all sequenced from one sample in a study of T cell repertoires in cytomegalovirus infection. MiXCR, run by TCRdb on the reads, gives a single entry per CDR3 protein. The sample has 350,000 to 550,000 distinct CDR3 sequences, 25% to 40% seen once. The sequenced sample consisted of PBMCs. These receptors were obtained from a human donor in good health (CMV status not recorded). Some clones in this sample may be carry-over from other donors' samples.

The rearrangement uses TRBV11-2 and TRBJ1-6; 8 positions match TRBD1. The CDR3 totals 14 residues. V gave up 6 bases and J gave up 10 bases; unmatched junction bases: 8. CDR1 is SGHAT, CDR2 FQNNGV, per germline. The CDR3 DNA is TGTGCCAGCAGTCCTACAGGGGGAATATCACCCCTCCACTTT. Residues: CASSPTGGISPLHF. Combining the CDR3 with reference TRBV11-2 and TRBJ1-6 gives the whole variable domain EAGVAQSPRYKIIEKRQSVAFWCNPISGHATLYWYQQILGQGPKLLIQFQNNGVVDDSQLPKDRFSAERLKGVDSTLKIQPAKLEDSAVYLCASSPTGGISPLHFGNGTRLTVT.

This clonotype has ten or more counts. The gene calls are TRBV7-2 and TRBJ1-2; TRBD1 matches at 7 bases. V lost 3 bases and J lost 8; bases outside the gene matches: 6. CDR1 and CDR2 from the germline V gene are SGHTA and FQGNSA. CDR3 length equals 13 residues. The CDR3 sequence is CASSLGAGGGYTF. Written as DNA, the CDR3 is TGTGCCAGCAGCTTGGGGGCAGGGGGAGGCTACACCTTC. The entire variable domain, with the rest obtained from reference TRBV7-2 and TRBJ1-2, is as follows: GAGVSQSPSNKVTEKGKDVELRCDPISGHTALYWYRQSLGQGLEFLIYFQGNSAPDKSGLPSDRFSAERTGGSVSTLTIQRTQQEDSAVYLCASSLGAGGGYTFGSGTRLTVV.

The chain has TRBV6-1 and TRBJ1-2; D remains unclear. Germline V gene lookup returns CDR1 MNHNS and CDR2 SASEGT. The CDR3 consists of 15 residues. The germline V and J ends were trimmed by 5 bases and 0 bases, with 13 bases remaining between them. The CDR3 loop reads CASSPANGANYGYTF. CDR3 coding DNA: TGTGCCAGCAGTCCTGCGAATGGAGCTAACTATGGCTACACCTTC.

This clonotype appeared many times. This chain joins TRBV7-6 and TRBJ2-5; 14 positions match TRBD2. CDR3 length equals 15 residues. Germline CDR1 is SGHVS and CDR2 is FNYEAQ. With V trimmed by 5 bases and J by 3 bases, 2 bases remained unmatched. The CDR3 sequence: CASSPGLAGEETQYF. The DNA for the CDR3 is TGTGCCAGCAGCCCGGGACTAGCGGGGGAAGAGACCCAGTACTTC.

In its sample, this clonotype was seen many times. This chain connects TRBV7-2 to TRBJ2-6; D might be TRBD1 (5 bases). Germline CDR1 is SGHTA and CDR2 is FQGNSA. This CDR3 has 15 amino acids. The ends were cut back, 7 bases at V and 0 bases at J, with 10 bases in the middle. The CDR3 coding sequence is TGTGCCAGCAAACCGACAGTCTCTGGGGCCAACGTCCTGACTTTC. Its protein product is CASKPTVSGANVLTF.

Only a few counts were recorded for this clonotype. The V call is TRBV27, the J call TRBJ1-4, with 7 bases matching TRBD1. The junction had 11 bases not matched to a gene; V was cut back by 6 bases and J by 7 bases. Germline loops: CDR1 MNHEY, CDR2 SMNVEV (reference sequence). The CDR3 is made up of 15 amino acids. CDR3 amino acids: CASRRSRGAGEKLFF. In DNA form, the CDR3 reads TGTGCCAGCAGGCGAAGCAGGGGGGCGGGTGAAAAACTGTTTTTT.

The CDR3 region is CASRGDGRSYEQYF. CDR3 coding DNA: TGTGCCAGTAGAGGAGACGGTCGCTCCTACGAGCAGTACTTC. The chain is built from TRBV12-3 or TRBV12-4 and TRBJ2-7; D gene ambiguous. V shed 9 bases and J shed 0 bases, with 15 bases lying between them. The CDR3 runs 14 residues.

This clonotype came up a few times. V usage is TRBV7-8 and J usage is TRBJ2-5; possible D gene TRBD1, 6 bases. Trimming stripped 1 base from V and 5 bases from J, with 11 bases between. CDR1 and CDR2 from the germline V gene are SGHVS and FQNEAQ. CDR3 size: 14 residues. CDR3 in amino acids: CASSLVQGTETQYF. Here the CDR3 DNA reads TGTGCCAGCAGCTTAGTTCAGGGGACGGAGACCCAGTACTTC. The full variable domain, in which reference TRBV7-8 and TRBJ2-5 provide the parts outside the CDR3, is GAGVSQSPRYKVAKRGQDVALRCDPISGHVSLFWYQQALGQGPEFLTYFQNEAQLDKSGLPSDRFFAERPEGSVSTLKIQRTQQEDSAVYLCASSLVQGTETQYFGPGTRLLVL.

As regards this clonotype: This may stem from a read error, because a much larger clone lies one nucleotide away. J is TRBJ2-7 and V is TRBV7-2, with a weak D call TRBD1 (6 bases). Trimming shortened V by 7 bases and J by 5 bases, and 12 bases separated the two germline ends. Germline V gene sequence: CDR1 SGHTA, CDR2 FQGNSA. This CDR3 has 12 residues. The CDR3, as DNA: TGTGCCAGCACCGTACAGGGCCACGAGCAGTACTTC. This codes for CASTVQGHEQYF.

The V call is TRBV5-5, the J call TRBJ2-7, with D perhaps given as TRBD1 or TRBD2 (5 bases each). The V gene lost 4 bases and the J gene lost 0 bases, with 11 bases spanning the gap. The CDR3 consists of 14 residues. Per the germline V gene, CDR1 is SGHKS and CDR2 is YYEKEE (reference sequence). This CDR3 is CASSRDGSSYEQYF. CDR3 nucleotides: TGTGCCAGCAGCCGGGACGGTAGCTCCTACGAGCAGTACTTC. The full variable domain, with the rest looked up from reference TRBV5-5 and TRBJ2-7, is DAGVTQSPTHLIKTRGQQVTLRCSPISGHKSVSWYQQVLGQGPQFIFQYYEKEERGRGNFPDRFSARQFPNYSSELNVNALLLGDSALYLCASSRDGSSYEQYFGPGTRLTVT.

This clonotype was recorded a few times. The chain has TRBV15 and TRBJ2-1; D not certain. The germline gives CDR1 LNHNV, CDR2 YYDKDF (reference sequence). This CDR3 spans 15 amino acids. Trimming took off 4 bases at V and 6 bases at J, with 16 bases between the two ends. The CDR3 sequence: CATSTGPERINEQFF. The DNA of the CDR3 is TGTGCCACCAGCACCGGGCCCGAACGTATCAATGAGCAGTTCTTC. The variable domain in full, with the rest retrieved from reference TRBV15 and TRBJ2-1, is DAMVIQNPRYQVTQFGKPVTLSCSQTLNHNVMYWYQQKSSQAPKLLFHYYDKDFNNEADTPDNFQSRRPNTSFCFLDIRSPGLGDTAMYLCATSTGPERINEQFFGPGTRLTVL.

In the case of this clonotype: Its ends do not fully match the called genes, so a read error is possible. This sequence joins TRBV11-3 and TRBJ2-2; TRBD1 is a possible D gene (7 bases). This CDR3 has 15 amino acids. Germline CDR1 SGHNT, CDR2 YENEEA. CDR3 nucleotides: TGTGACAGCAGCTTAGCAGGGACAGCGGGCGGGGAGCTGTTTTTT. The encoded protein is CDSSLAGTAGGELFF.

The CDR3 loop reads CASSVAGGKETQYF. Here the CDR3 DNA reads TGTGCCAGCAGCGTGGCAGGGGGCAAAGAGACCCAGTACTTC. The genes are TRBV9 and TRBJ2-5; 8 positions match TRBD1. CDR1 and CDR2 (germline): SGDLS, YYNGEE. The junction had 3 bases not matched to a gene; V was cut back by 2 bases and J by 3 bases. The CDR3 runs to 14 residues.

In this sample, this clonotype turned up once. Just one base apart from a much larger clone, this may be a read error. The CDR3 does not close with the conserved phenylalanine or tryptophan, likely indicating a read error. This chain joins TRBV7-2 and TRBJ2-7, with TRBD1 matching 9 bases. V shed 2 bases and J 5 bases; nucleotides not matched to a gene: 4. This CDR3 region has 14 residues. Per the germline V gene, CDR1 is SGHTA and CDR2 is FQGNSA. The CDR3 loop reads CASSLRTGADEQYL. The CDR3 DNA reads as TGTGCCAGCAGCTTAAGGACAGGGGCCGACGAGCAGTACTTA.

In regard to this clonotype: Here the CDR3 omits its conserved ending phenylalanine or tryptophan, so a read error is the likely source. This chain links TRBV7-6 with TRBJ2-5; tentative D call: TRBD1 (6 bases). Germline CDR1 and CDR2: SGHVS and FNYEAQ. This CDR3 is 17 amino acids long. With 4 bases removed from V and 5 bases from J, the gap between germline ends came to 23 bases. CDR3 loop: CASSSLATGTSRETQYL. CDR3 in DNA: TGTGCCAGCAGCTCCTTAGCAACCGGGACATCAAGGGAGACCCAGTACTTA.

CDR3 protein: CSASHLAGGTDTQYF. CDR3 bases: TGCAGTGCGAGTCACTTAGCGGGTGGCACAGATACGCAGTATTTT. This rearrangement joins TRBV20-1 to TRBJ2-3, with 7 bases that match TRBD2. The length of the CDR3 is 15 residues. Germline-derived CDR1 and CDR2 are DFQATT and SNEGSKA (reference sequence). The ends lost 6 bases at V and 1 base at J; junction bases unmatched: 10.

This CDR3 is CASSQDGYGTGAFF. The CDR3 coding sequence is TGTGCCAGCAGCCAAGATGGGTACGGTACTGGGGCTTTCTTT. The V and J genes are TRBV4-2 and TRBJ1-1; the D is unclear. V lost 0 bases and J lost 11, with 16 bases in between. The CDR3 runs to 14 residues. CDR1 LGHNA and CDR2 YNFKEQ come from the germline V gene.

The gene calls are TRBV7-2 and TRBJ2-2; maybe TRBD2 (7 bases). Germline lookup yields CDR1 SGHTA and CDR2 FQGNSA. CDR3 length: 17 amino acids. Deletions cut 5 bases from V and 1 base from J, with 17 bases between. CDR3 in amino acids: CASSEAGGAVNTGELFF. CDR3 in DNA: TGTGCCAGCAGCGAAGCTGGGGGGGCCGTGAACACCGGGGAGCTGTTTTTT.

As to this clonotype: The junction shows a germline mismatch at one end, possibly a read error. The chain is built from TRBV6-5 and TRBJ2-1, with D possibly matching TRBD1 (6 bases). The CDR3 is 13 amino acids. Per the germline V gene, CDR1 is MNHEY and CDR2 is SVGAGI. CDR3 DNA sequence: TGTGCCCGCAGTTACACAGGGTACCATGAGCAGTTCTTC. Protein sequence: CARSYTGYHEQFF.